The text below deals with one T cell receptor beta chain. This sample was taken from a study of blood T cells in healthy people across ages. The second PCR ran roughly 7 to 11 cycles with a sample-barcoded 5' primer and J-beta primers. TCRdb passed the 5' RACE reads through MiXCR, listing each CDR3 protein once. The sample lists roughly 1,300,000 distinct CDR3 sequences, roughly 59% occurring once. The CDR3 loop spans 16 amino acids. V lost 7 bases to trimming and J lost 4 bases; unmatched junction nucleotides: 6. This receptor was obtained from a man between 18 and 35 years old in good health. The chain combines TRBV12-3 or TRBV12-4 with TRBJ2-2, with TRBD2 identical over 13 bases. Source material: blood. DNA of the CDR3: TGTGCCAGCACCACTAGCGGGGGGGCCGGCACCGGGGAGCTGTTTTTT. Amino acid sequence: CASTTSGGAGTGELFF.